One and the same sample provided the 22 T cell receptor beta chains below, sequenced in a study of cytomegalovirus exposure and HLA in healthy donors. Primers for the PCR totalled 60 Vbeta and 13 Jbeta. Sequencing was performed with immunoSEQ multiplex PCR; in TCRdb, only in-frame clones are kept and a portion is missing. The sample consists of some 100,000 clones, 60% to 75% of them appearing once. Sequences were obtained from PBMCs. Receptors were obtained from a middle-aged woman in good health and CMV-seronegative.

V is TRBV2 and J is TRBJ2-3, with a tentative D call TRBD2 (7 bases). The germline CDR1 and CDR2 sequences are SNHLY and FYNNEI. This CDR3 comprises 17 residues. V dropped 2 bases and J dropped 5 bases, with 20 bases sitting between them. The CDR3 DNA reads TGTGCCAGCAGTGAAATCGGCGGGGGCGCCGGGGGAGATACGCAGTATTTT. This translates into CASSEIGGGAGGDTQYF.

The genes are TRBV7-9 and TRBJ2-3, with TRBD1 identical over 9 bases. Germline V CDR1 and CDR2: SEHNR, FQNEAQ (reference sequence). V trimming: 7 bases; J trimming: 5 bases; junction bases outside the gene matches: 10. There are 15 residues in the CDR3. The CDR3 bases are TGTGCCAGCAACGCGGAGGGACAGGGAAGAGATACGCAGTATTTT. This codes for CASNAEGQGRDTQYF.

This clone was observed once. The chain is built from TRBV7-9 and TRBJ2-7, with D perhaps matching TRBD1 (5 bases). Germline V lookup: CDR1 SEHNR, CDR2 FQNEAQ (reference sequence). The V gene lost 3 bases and the J gene lost 5 bases, with 8 bases spanning the gap. This CDR3 is 12 amino acids long. CDR3 in DNA: TGTGCCAGCAGCTTCGTAGGGGACGAGCAGTACTTC. Protein: CASSFVGDEQYF.

The rearrangement joins TRBV5-1 to TRBJ2-7; TRBD2 aligns across 14 bases. CDR3 length equals 16 residues. CDR1 SGHRS and CDR2 YFSETQ come from the germline V gene. J lost 6 bases, V lost 0 bases, and 5 bases had no gene match. In DNA form, the CDR3 reads TGCGCCAGCAGCTTGGCCGCGGGACTAGCGGGAGTCGAGCAGTACTTC. This translates into CASSLAAGLAGVEQYF. Variable domain in full (rest from reference TRBV5-1 and TRBJ2-7): KAGVTQTPRYLIKTRGQQVTLSCSPISGHRSVSWYQQTPGQGLQFLFEYFSETQRNKGNFPGRFSGRQFSNSRSEMNVSTLELGDSALYLCASSLAAGLAGVEQYFGPGTRLTVT.

The rearrangement uses TRBV11-3 and TRBJ2-5; maybe TRBD1 (6 bases). The last part of the DNA fits TRBJ2-7 better; the J call may be wrong. The germline CDR1 and CDR2 sequences are SGHNT and YENEEA. CDR3 length: 13 residues. This CDR3 reads CASSLEGGYEQYF. CDR3 in DNA: TGTGCCAGCAGCTTAGAAGGGGGCTACGAGCAGTACTTC.

The gene calls are TRBV19 and TRBJ1-1; 9 bases match TRBD1. The CDR3 contains 15 residues. V was pared by 5 bases and J by 3 bases, with 7 bases of the junction left unmatched. Germline values: CDR1 LNHDA, CDR2 SQIVND (reference sequence). CDR3 in DNA: TGTGCCAGTAGTCTACAGGGGGCGGTGGACACTGAAGCTTTCTTT. It specifies CASSLQGAVDTEAFF.

This sequence joins TRBV19 and TRBJ2-3; 12 bases line up with TRBD2. The CDR3 loop spans 17 amino acids. J lost 1 base, V lost 1 base, and 3 bases had no gene match. Per the germline V gene, CDR1 is LNHDA and CDR2 is SQIVND (reference sequence). CDR3 nucleotide sequence: TGTGCCAGTAGTATAGCGGCTAGCGGGAGGGGCACAGATACGCAGTATTTT. It encodes CASSIAASGRGTDTQYF.

J is TRBJ2-1 and V is TRBV30; no firm D call. This CDR3 spans 12 amino acids. The germline V gene encodes CDR1 GTSNPN and CDR2 SVGIG (reference sequence). The V end was cut by 0 bases, the J end by 6 bases, with 6 bases between. The CDR3 here is CAWSVARNEQFF. The CDR3 bases are TGTGCCTGGAGTGTAGCTCGCAATGAGCAGTTCTTC.

This clone was observed a few times. The chain combines TRBV15 with TRBJ2-5; D may be TRBD2 (5 bases). Germline assignment: CDR1 LNHNV and CDR2 YYDKDF (reference sequence). CDR3 length: 13 residues. V gave up 4 bases and J gave up 2 bases, with 8 bases separating them. The CDR3 loop reads CATSISAQETQYF. As DNA, the CDR3 is TGTGCCACCAGCATTAGCGCGCAAGAGACCCAGTACTTC.

The J gene is TRBJ2-4, the V gene TRBV14; a weak D match, TRBD1 (6 bases). Trimming took 0 bases from V and 9 from J, leaving 15 bases between them. The length of the CDR3 is 15 residues. CDR1 and CDR2 from the germline V gene are SGHDN and FVKESK. This CDR3 reads CASSQDRAGEGIQYF. The CDR3 DNA is TGTGCCAGCAGCCAAGATCGGGCAGGGGAAGGCATTCAGTACTTC.

The chain joins TRBV19 to TRBJ1-4; D might be TRBD1 (6 bases). V shed 3 bases and J shed 4 bases, with 12 bases lying between them. CDR1 LNHDA and CDR2 SQIVND come from the germline V gene (reference sequence). This CDR3 contains 15 residues. CDR3 amino acids: CASSIGQNLNEKLFF. Written as DNA, the CDR3 is TGTGCCAGTAGTATTGGACAGAATCTTAATGAAAAACTGTTTTTT.

This rearrangement joins TRBV6-5 to TRBJ2-5, with D possibly TRBD1 on 5 matching bases. The J call may be incorrect, as the DNA end agrees better with TRBJ2-7. CDR3 length equals 14 residues. Germline assignment: CDR1 MNHEY and CDR2 SVGAGI. The CDR3 DNA is TGTGCCAGCAGTTACTCAGGGGTGGGGCGCGAGCAGTACTTC. This sequence encodes CASSYSGVGREQYF.

The chain is built from TRBV27 and TRBJ2-7; TRBD2 aligns across 15 bases. The V gene's germline CDR1 is MNHEY and CDR2 SMNVEV (reference sequence). V shed 0 bases and J 5 bases; nucleotides not matched to a gene: 23. The CDR3 is made up of 23 amino acids. The CDR3 is CASSLSSPPRTSGRVSRIDEQYF. CDR3 nucleotide sequence: TGTGCCAGCAGTTTATCATCCCCCCCCCGGACTAGCGGGAGGGTAAGTAGGATCGACGAGCAGTACTTC.

The chain combines TRBV7-2 with TRBJ2-3; TRBD2 is a possible D gene (5 bases). Between the trimmed V and J ends, which lost 1 base and 0 bases, there was a span of 11 bases. From germline, CDR1 is SGHTA and CDR2 FQGNSA. The CDR3 is 16 amino acids. CDR3 protein: CASSLEGDPSTDTQYF. CDR3 nucleotide sequence: TGTGCCAGCAGCTTAGAGGGAGATCCTAGCACAGATACGCAGTATTTT.

The chain recombines TRBV11-2 with TRBJ2-1; 11 bases map to TRBD2. The germline gives CDR1 SGHAT, CDR2 FQNNGV. The CDR3 is 15 amino acids. After removal of 4 bases from V and 10 bases from J, the junction contained 9 bases not matched to a gene. The DNA of the CDR3 is TGTGCCAGCAGCTCGCAACTAGCGGGAGACCGCGAGCAGTTCTTC. Translation gives CASSSQLAGDREQFF. The whole variable domain, filled in from reference TRBV11-2 and TRBJ2-1, reads EAGVAQSPRYKIIEKRQSVAFWCNPISGHATLYWYQQILGQGPKLLIQFQNNGVVDDSQLPKDRFSAERLKGVDSTLKIQPAKLEDSAVYLCASSSQLAGDREQFFGPGTRLTVL.

This rearrangement joins TRBV7-9 to TRBJ1-2; 7 bases line up with TRBD1. Looked up from germline, CDR1 is SEHNR and CDR2 is FQNEAQ (reference sequence). The CDR3 contains 12 residues. The V segment lost 4 bases and the J segment 8 bases; nucleotides outside the gene matches: 4. CDR3 sequence reads: CASSSQGGGYTF. CDR3 coding DNA: TGTGCCAGCAGCTCTCAAGGGGGCGGCTACACCTTC.

This clone was seen only a few times. The J gene is TRBJ1-2, the V gene TRBV30; D is ambiguous. Germline V gives CDR1 GTSNPN, CDR2 SVGIG (reference sequence). V was pared by 0 bases and J by 1 base, with 9 bases between. The CDR3 totals 14 residues. For the CDR3, the DNA is TGTGCCTGGAGTGTATCAGTATATAACTATGGCTACACCTTC. It encodes CAWSVSVYNYGYTF.

The V gene is TRBV19, the J gene TRBJ2-2; 7 positions match TRBD1. The V and J ends lost 7 bases and 2 bases, in that order; junction bases with no gene match: 10. The germline V gene encodes CDR1 LNHDA and CDR2 SQIVND (reference sequence). The CDR3 totals 16 residues. For the CDR3, the DNA is TGTGCCAGTAACTTTCAGGGGGAACTTAACACCGGGGAGCTGTTTTTT. Encoded protein: CASNFQGELNTGELFF.

The V and J genes are TRBV9 and TRBJ2-2; 8 nucleotides align to TRBD1. CDR1 is SGDLS and CDR2 is YYNGEE in the germline V gene. The CDR3 runs to 19 residues. The junction had 17 bases not matched to a gene; V was cut back by 4 bases and J by 3 bases. The CDR3 bases are TGTGCCAGCAGCCCGCTCTCAACCTCGACAGGGGCGGACACCGGGGAGCTGTTTTTT. Protein sequence: CASSPLSTSTGADTGELFF.

In this sample, this clone turned up a few times. For the CDR3, the DNA is TGTGCCAGCAGCTTAGACAGCTCCTACGAGCAGTACTTC. Protein sequence: CASSLDSSYEQYF. This chain links TRBV7-2 with TRBJ2-7; D ambiguous. The ends were cut back, 1 base at V and 0 bases at J, with 4 bases in the middle. Germline CDR1 SGHTA, CDR2 FQGNSA. The length of the CDR3 is 13 residues.

In its sample, this clone was seen once. This chain joins TRBV9 and TRBJ1-6; D unclear. The ends were cut back, 7 bases at V and 4 bases at J, with 12 bases in the middle. There are 14 residues in the CDR3. CDR1 SGDLS and CDR2 YYNGEE come from the germline V gene. The CDR3 coding sequence is TGTGCCAGCGGCGGTCCAAATTATAATTCACCCCTCCACTTT. The encoded protein is CASGGPNYNSPLHF.

The chain is built from TRBV7-8 and TRBJ2-7, with 8 bases matching TRBD1. This CDR3 is 16 amino acids long. V shed 2 bases, J shed 0 bases, and the junction held 6 bases outside the gene matches. Germline V gene sequence: CDR1 SGHVS, CDR2 FQNEAQ. CDR3 bases: TGTGCCAGCAGCTTACTGTCGGACAGGGACTCCTACGAGCAGTACTTC. Translation gives CASSLLSDRDSYEQYF.